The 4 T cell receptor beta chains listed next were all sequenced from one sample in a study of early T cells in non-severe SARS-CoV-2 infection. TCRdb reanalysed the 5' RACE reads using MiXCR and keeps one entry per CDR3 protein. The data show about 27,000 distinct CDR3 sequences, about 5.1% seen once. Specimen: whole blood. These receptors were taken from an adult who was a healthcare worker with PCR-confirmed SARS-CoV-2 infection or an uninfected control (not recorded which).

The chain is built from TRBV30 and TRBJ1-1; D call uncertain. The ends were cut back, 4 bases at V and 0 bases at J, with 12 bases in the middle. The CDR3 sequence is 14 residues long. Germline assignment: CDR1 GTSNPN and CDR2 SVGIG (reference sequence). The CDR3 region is CAWTTLGLNTEAFF. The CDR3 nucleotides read TGTGCCTGGACCACGTTGGGCCTGAACACTGAAGCTTTCTTT.

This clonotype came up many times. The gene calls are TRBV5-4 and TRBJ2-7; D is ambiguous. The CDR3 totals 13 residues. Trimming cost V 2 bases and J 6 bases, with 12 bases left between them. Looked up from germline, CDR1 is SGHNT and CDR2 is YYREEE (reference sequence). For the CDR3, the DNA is TGTGCCAGCAGCTTTTTTTTGGTTGGCGAGCAGTACTTC. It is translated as CASSFFLVGEQYF.

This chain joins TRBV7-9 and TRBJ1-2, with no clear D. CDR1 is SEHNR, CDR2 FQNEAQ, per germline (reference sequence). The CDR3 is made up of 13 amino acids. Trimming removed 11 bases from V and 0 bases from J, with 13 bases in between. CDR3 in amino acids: CAEDGGANYGYTF. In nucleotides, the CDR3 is TGTGCCGAGGACGGTGGAGCTAACTATGGCTACACCTTC.

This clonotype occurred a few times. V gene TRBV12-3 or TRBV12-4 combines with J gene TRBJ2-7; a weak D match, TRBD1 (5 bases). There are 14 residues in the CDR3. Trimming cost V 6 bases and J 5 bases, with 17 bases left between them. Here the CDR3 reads CASSPLMGPHEQYF. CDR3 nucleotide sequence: TGTGCCAGCAGCCCGCTGATGGGGCCACACGAGCAGTACTTC.